Listed below are T cell receptor beta chains from one sample, sequenced in a study of cytomegalovirus exposure and HLA in healthy donors. Sequenced by immunoSEQ multiplex PCR; TCRdb stores in-frame clones only, minus some. Of about 190,000 clones listed, roughly 77% are singletons. The material sequenced was PBMCs. The receptors come from a woman in her 30s in good health and CMV-seropositive. CDR3s include the opening cysteine and the closing phenylalanine or tryptophan. D genes are given only for firm matches. A row's size may be missing; if present it is once, few, many or a size class.

V gene	D gene	clone size	J gene	CDR3 DNA	CDR3 protein
TRBV5-1	TRBD2	-	TRBJ2-7	TGCGCCAGCAGCCCGGGGGGGGGACTACTCTACGAGCAGTACTTC	CASSPGGGLLYEQYF
TRBV9	TRBD2	once	TRBJ2-3	TGTGCCAGCAGCGTAGAACTAGCGGGAGGAACAGATACGCAGTATTTT	CASSVELAGGTDTQYF
TRBV5-1	TRBD2	-	TRBJ2-3	TGCGCCAGCAATTTAGAAGGACTAGCGGGACAAGGAACAGATACGCAGTATTTT	CASNLEGLAGQGTDTQYF
TRBV19	TRBD1	few	TRBJ1-2	TGTGCCAGTAGTGGGCAGGACAGGCGTTATGGCTACACCTTC	CASSGQDRRYGYTF
TRBV10-1	-	-	TRBJ2-2	TGCGCCAGCACTAGCGAATTCAGGGAGCTGTTTTTT	CASTSEFRELFF
TRBV6-1	TRBD1	-	TRBJ2-5	TGTGCCAGCAGTCACGGGACAGGGGTGGCGGAGACCCAGTACTTC	CASSHGTGVAETQYF
TRBV28	TRBD1	-	TRBJ1-2	TGTGCCAGCAGTTTAACGGGACAGGGGTCTGGCTACACCTTC	CASSLTGQGSGYTF
TRBV11-2	TRBD2	-	TRBJ2-3	TGTGCCAGCAGCCGCGGACTAGCGAGCACAGATACGCAGTATTTT	CASSRGLASTDTQYF
TRBV15	-	few	TRBJ1-5	TGTGCCACCAGCCGAGACCATGTGGAGGGAGGACAGCCCCAGCATTTT	CATSRDHVEGGQPQHF
TRBV5-1	TRBD2	-	TRBJ2-1	TGCGCCAGCAGACTAGCGCCTAGCTCCTACAATGAGCAGTTCTTC	CASRLAPSSYNEQFF
TRBV14	TRBD2	-	TRBJ2-3	TGTGCCAGCAGCCAACGGACTAGCGGGAGGTTCTCTCGGGGCACAGATACGCAGTATTTT	CASSQRTSGRFSRGTDTQYF
TRBV6-1	TRBD1	-	TRBJ1-4	TGTGCCAGCAGATACAGGGGTAATGAAAAACTGTTTTTT	CASRYRGNEKLFF
TRBV19	-	-	TRBJ2-3	TGTGCCAGTAGCCTACCACCCCCAGATACGCAGTATTTT	CASSLPPPDTQYF
TRBV27	-	-	TRBJ1-2	TGTGCCAGCAGTTTGAGGGTAGGTGGCTATGGCTACACCTTC	CASSLRVGGYGYTF
TRBV10-2	TRBD2	-	TRBJ2-7	TGCGCCACCAAAAAGACTAGCGGGAGTATCGACGAGCAGTACTTC	CATKKTSGSIDEQYF
TRBV7-9	-	once	TRBJ2-1	TGTGCCAGCAGCCCCCCTGGCGGGATCAGGGTTCGGAATGAGCAGTTCTTC	CASSPPGGIRVRNEQFF
TRBV15	-	-	TRBJ1-1	TGTGCCACCAGCAGGGGGCAGGGCCACACTGAAGCTTTCTTT	CATSRGQGHTEAFF
TRBV28	TRBD1	-	TRBJ1-6	TGTGCCAGCAGTACCCAGACAGGGGACCGGTCACCCCTCCACTTT	CASSTQTGDRSPLHF
TRBV7-9	-	-	TRBJ2-3	TGTGCCAGCAGCTCGCATGACCTGGGAGAACTCCCAGATACGCAGTATTTT	CASSSHDLGELPDTQYF
TRBV19	-	-	TRBJ2-1	TGTGCCAGCTCTTCCCGGGGGTATGAGCAGTTCTTC	CASSSRGYEQFF
TRBV18	TRBD1	-	TRBJ2-7	TGTGCCAGCTCACCCTACGGACAGGGATCGGTCCACGAGCAGTACTTC	CASSPYGQGSVHEQYF
TRBV11-3	TRBD2	-	TRBJ2-1	TGTGCCAGCAGCCTCATTGGGGCTAGCGGGACAAATGAGCAGTTCTTC	CASSLIGASGTNEQFF
TRBV7-6	TRBD2	once	TRBJ2-2	TGTGCCAGCAACCGTGGGGGGGCCGGGGAGCTGTTTTTT	CASNRGGAGELFF
TRBV28	-	-	TRBJ2-7	TGTGCCAGCAGTATCGACAGCTACGAGCAGTACTTC	CASSIDSYEQYF
TRBV5-1	TRBD1	-	TRBJ2-1	TGCGCCAGCAGCTTGGACAACAGGGGGTATGAGCAGTTCTTC	CASSLDNRGYEQFF
TRBV29-1	-	once	TRBJ1-5	TGCAGCGTCGGCGGAAAATCCGATCAACCCCAGCATTTT	CSVGGKSDQPQHF
TRBV5-1	TRBD2	-	TRBJ2-3	TGCGCCAGCAGCTCCGGGACTAGCGGGGGAGATACGCAGTATTTT	CASSSGTSGGDTQYF
TRBV27	TRBD2	-	TRBJ2-7	TGTGCCAGCAGTCTCGGGGGGAGCGGGAGGTACGAGCAGTACTTC	CASSLGGSGRYEQYF
TRBV28	-	-	TRBJ1-4	TGTGCCAGCAGTTTCCCCGGCAGGGATGAAAAACTGTTTTTT	CASSFPGRDEKLFF
TRBV6-5	-	-	TRBJ1-1	TGTGCCAGCAGTTACTCGAATCGGGGAAACACTGAAGCTTTCTTT	CASSYSNRGNTEAFF
TRBV5-1	-	-	TRBJ2-3	TGCGCCAGCAGCTCGGGGTTCCCCAGGGGGGGCACAGATACGCAGTATTTT	CASSSGFPRGGTDTQYF
TRBV5-1	-	-	TRBJ2-5	TGCGCCAGCAGCCTCTTGTACCAAGAGACCCAGTACTTC	CASSLLYQETQYF
TRBV5-1	TRBD2	-	TRBJ2-7	TGCGCCAGCAGCTTGGGGGAGGGCCGACGCGAGCAGTACTTC	CASSLGEGRREQYF
TRBV6-4	TRBD2	-	TRBJ2-3	TGTGCCAGCAGTGAGGGGACTAGCGGGGGAGATACGCAGTATTTT	CASSEGTSGGDTQYF
TRBV27	-	-	TRBJ2-7	TGTGCCAGCAGTTTAAGGGACATGCCCTACGAGCAGTACTTC	CASSLRDMPYEQYF
TRBV6-5	-	-	TRBJ1-2	TGTGCCAGCACCGTTTCGGGGAGCGGTGCTGGCTACACCTTC	CASTVSGSGAGYTF
TRBV21-1	-	-	TRBJ1-1	TGTGCCAGCAGCGGCCCCCGCGGCAACACTGAAGCTTTCTTT	CASSGPRGNTEAFF
TRBV5-1	-	few	TRBJ1-1	TGCGCCAGTAGGACCCCCGGAGGGAACACTGAAGCTTTCTTT	CASRTPGGNTEAFF
TRBV9	-	few	TRBJ2-7	TGTGCCAGCAGTCGTGGCCGAACCTACGAGCAGTACTTC	CASSRGRTYEQYF
TRBV25-1	-	-	TRBJ1-2	TGTGCCAGCAGTGATTCGGGCAGGGTAGCTGGCTACACCTTC	CASSDSGRVAGYTF
TRBV7-6	-	-	TRBJ1-1	TGTGCCAGCAGCTTGACAGGCGTTAACACTGAAGCTTTCTTT	CASSLTGVNTEAFF
TRBV5-5	TRBD2	-	TRBJ2-7	TGTGCCAGCAGCTTGCTTAGCGGGAGGTACGAGCAGTACTTC	CASSLLSGRYEQYF
TRBV21-1	-	few	TRBJ2-7	TGTGCCAGCAGCCTACTAAAGTACTTC	CASSLLKYF
TRBV29-1	TRBD1	-	TRBJ2-5	TGCAGCGTTGTATCAGGGGGTAGGGAGACCCAGTACTTC	CSVVSGGRETQYF
TRBV28	-	-	TRBJ1-5	TGTGCCAGCACCGGCGGAGGGCAGCCCCAGCATTTT	CASTGGGQPQHF
TRBV7-6	TRBD2	-	TRBJ2-7	TGTGCCAGCAGCTTAGAGTCCGGGAGGATTTACGAGCAGTACTTC	CASSLESGRIYEQYF
TRBV18	-	-	TRBJ2-2	TGTGCCAGCTCACCGCGTTTCGGGGAGCTGTTTTTT	CASSPRFGELFF
TRBV19	TRBD1	-	TRBJ1-1	TGTGCCAGCAGGGACAGCTCGAACACTGAAGCTTTCTTT	CASRDSSNTEAFF
TRBV6-5	TRBD2	-	TRBJ2-3	TGTGCCAGCCGGACTAGCGGTAACATGGATACGCAGTATTTT	CASRTSGNMDTQYF
TRBV5-8	-	-	TRBJ1-5	TGTGCCAGCAGCCGGGGCCCGGGCGGGGGTCAGCCCCAGCATTTT	CASSRGPGGGQPQHF
TRBV6-5	TRBD2	-	TRBJ2-3	TGTGCCAGCAGTTGGGATAGCGGGAGAGAGAATACGCAGTATTTT	CASSWDSGRENTQYF
TRBV5-6	TRBD2	-	TRBJ2-2	TGTGCCAGCAGCTTGGTCGGGACTAGCGGGAGCCGGGGGGAGCTGTTTTTT	CASSLVGTSGSRGELFF
TRBV5-1	-	-	TRBJ1-1	TGCGCCAGCAGCTTGGACGCTATGAACACTGAAGCTTTCTTT	CASSLDAMNTEAFF
TRBV28	TRBD2	-	TRBJ2-7	TGTGCCAGCAGTGAGGGACTAGCGGGCTACGAGCAGTACTTC	CASSEGLAGYEQYF
TRBV7-9	TRBD2	-	TRBJ2-7	TGTGCCAGCAGCCTCGGTGGGGGGGGAAAGTACTTC	CASSLGGGGKYF
TRBV28	-	-	TRBJ2-7	TGTGCCAGCACCAACCCCACAGGGTCCTACGAGCAGTACTTC	CASTNPTGSYEQYF
TRBV7-9	-	few	TRBJ2-3	TGTTCCAGCAGCCCTCCGGCGGGCGAGCCCACAGATACGCAGTATTTT	CSSSPPAGEPTDTQYF
TRBV2	TRBD1	-	TRBJ2-6	TGTGCCAGCAGTGAAGGCCCGGGACAGGGAGTCTCTGGGGCCAACGTCCTGACTTTC	CASSEGPGQGVSGANVLTF
TRBV5-1	TRBD1	few	TRBJ1-2	TGCGCCAGCAGCCTTCACCAGGGGGAAGGTGGCTACACCTTC	CASSLHQGEGGYTF